The rows below give T cell receptor beta chains drawn from one sample of a study of T cell responses to AZD1222 COVID-19 vaccine. Assay used: immunoSEQ multiplex PCR; TCRdb lists only in-frame clones, some missing. The sample lists 130,000 to 150,000 clones; roughly nine tenths were seen once. The sample in question was peripheral blood, obtained on day 0 of AZD1222 vaccination. These receptors were obtained from an adult in good health. The CDR3 runs from the conserved cysteine through the conserved F or W. Fields, in order: D gene, CDR3 length, V gene, clone size, J gene, CDR3 DNA, CDR3 protein. D genes are given only for firm matches. Clone size is shown for a subset of rows, as once, few, many or a class of expanded clone.

TRBD1	14	TRBV7-2	few	TRBJ1-2	TGTGCCAGCAGCTCGACAGGGGGCGTCTATGGCTACACCTTC	CASSSTGGVYGYTF
.	15	TRBV7-2	.	TRBJ2-5	TGTGCCAGCAGCTTAGTATTATTTGATTCGGAGACCCAGTACTTC	CASSLVLFDSETQYF
TRBD1	17	TRBV13	.	TRBJ1-3	TGTGCCAGCAGCTTGGGACAGGGCGAAGGTGGGAGAAACACCATATATTTT	CASSLGQGEGGRNTIYF
TRBD1	12	TRBV7-2	.	TRBJ2-7	TGTGCCAGCAGTTCAGACAGGGGCGAGCAGTACTTC	CASSSDRGEQYF
.	13	TRBV12-3/TRBV12-4	.	TRBJ1-5	TGTGCCAGCAGTTTGGGGGAAAATCAGCCCCAGCATTTT	CASSLGENQPQHF
TRBD1	14	TRBV11-1	.	TRBJ2-1	TGTGCCAGCAGCCGTACGACAGGGCTGAATGAGCAGTTCTTC	CASSRTTGLNEQFF
TRBD1	15	TRBV5-1	.	TRBJ2-7	TGCGCCAGCAGCTTCTGGGACAGGGGCCCCGTCGAGCAGTACTTC	CASSFWDRGPVEQYF
TRBD2	16	TRBV19	.	TRBJ2-1	TGTGCCAGTACCGGCGGACCGGGACTACAAACAAATGAGCAGTTCTTC	CASTGGPGLQTNEQFF
.	14	TRBV2	.	TRBJ1-1	TGTGCCAGCAGCCCCGACAGCCGGCGGACTGAAGCTTTCTTT	CASSPDSRRTEAFF
.	13	TRBV7-8	.	TRBJ2-5	TGTGCCAGCAGCTTCGGGCAGCAAGAGACCCAGTACTTC	CASSFGQQETQYF
TRBD1	16	TRBV6-4	medium-sized	TRBJ2-6	TGTGCCAGCAGTGACGAGGGACAGGGGGGGGCCAACGTCCTGACTTTC	CASSDEGQGGANVLTF
.	13	TRBV14	.	TRBJ1-5	TGTGCCAGCAGCCAAGGACCTAATCAGCCCCAGCATTTT	CASSQGPNQPQHF
TRBD1	15	TRBV5-4	.	TRBJ1-4	TGTGCCAGCAGCGCCCCGGGACAGGGGAATGAAAAACTGTTTTTT	CASSAPGQGNEKLFF
.	15	TRBV7-9	.	TRBJ2-5	TGTGCCAGCAGCCCAGGTGTTGGGACACAAGAGACCCAGTACTTC	CASSPGVGTQETQYF
TRBD1	14	TRBV7-9	.	TRBJ2-7	TGTGCCAGCAGCTTACGGGGGACAGGGTACGAGCAGTACTTC	CASSLRGTGYEQYF
.	12	TRBV2	.	TRBJ1-1	TGTGCCAGCAGTGATCGACAGAGTGAAGCTTTCTTT	CASSDRQSEAFF
.	16	TRBV5-1	.	TRBJ2-1	TGCGCCAGCAGCTTGGTGCCGGGGGGCCGGTACAATGAGCAGTTCTTC	CASSLVPGGRYNEQFF
TRBD2	15	TRBV10-2	.	TRBJ2-1	TGCGCCAGCAGTGAGAGCGGGAGCTCCTACAATGAGCAGTTCTTC	CASSESGSSYNEQFF
.	14	TRBV5-1	.	TRBJ2-7	TGCGCCAGCTCGGACGGGATTAGTGTGTTGGAGCAGTACTTC	CASSDGISVLEQYF
.	15	TRBV6-5	.	TRBJ2-5	TGTGCCAGCACCCAAACCGGACAGCCTCAAGAGACCCAGTACTTC	CASTQTGQPQETQYF
TRBD1	14	TRBV27	.	TRBJ1-1	TGTGCCAGCAGTCCTCGGACAGGGACCACTGAAGCTTTCTTT	CASSPRTGTTEAFF
.	13	TRBV6-6	.	TRBJ1-2	TGTGCCAGCAGTCCCGGCGTAGTCGAGTGCTACACCTTC	CASSPGVVECYTF
.	13	TRBV15	.	TRBJ1-5	TGTGCCACCAGCACCAGTTCCTATCAGCCCCAGCATTTT	CATSTSSYQPQHF
.	12	TRBV5-1	.	TRBJ2-1	TGCGCCAGCAGCGAGGGAGAGGGCCTCCAGTTCTTC	CASSEGEGLQFF
.	13	TRBV12-3/TRBV12-4	.	TRBJ2-5	TGTGCCAGCAGTCGGGGGACCGGGGAGACCCAGTACTTC	CASSRGTGETQYF